This T cell receptor beta chain was identified during a study of shared clonotypes between healthy human individuals. A remark on this clone: Its antigen is not identified.

The study's findings and limits: The study found lower generation probabilities in non-shared clonotypes than in those shared by all four donors.

Trimming shortened V by 5 bases and J by 0 bases, and 11 bases separated the two germline ends. Germline lookup yields CDR1 MNHNS and CDR2 SASEGT. The length of the CDR3 is 15 residues. Assay execution took place at the deep level. The input for sorted-subset replicate PCRs was around 210 ng DNA, some 30,000 T cell genomes. The repertoire was sequenced with immunoSEQ multiplex PCR; TCRdb's copy has only in-frame clones and lacks some. The sample contains around 2,000,000 clones, over 85% of which appear only once. The chain links TRBV6-1 to TRBJ2-1; the D is unclear. Sequencing input: naive CD4+ T cells sorted from blood. Indicated subset: CD45RA+ positively selected. This clonotype originated in a young man in good health. CDR3 residues: CASSPRYSSYNEQFF. The CDR3, as DNA: TGTGCCAGCAGTCCCCGGTACAGCTCCTACAATGAGCAGTTCTTC.